These 17 T cell receptor beta chains originate from one sample sequenced in a study of cytomegalovirus exposure and HLA in healthy donors. Primers for the PCR totalled 60 Vbeta and 13 Jbeta. Generated by immunoSEQ multiplex PCR, the TCRdb table keeps only in-frame clones and is missing some. Altogether 150,000 to 200,000 clones are present, approximately 73% being singletons, with the ten largest covering roughly 10%. Material for sequencing was PBMCs. These receptors were taken from a man in his thirties or forties in good health and CMV-seropositive.

This chain joins TRBV5-1 and TRBJ1-4; no clear D gene. Trimming removed 5 bases from V and 3 bases from J, with 17 bases in between. CDR1 and CDR2 (germline): SGHRS, YFSETQ. This CDR3 has 16 amino acids. The CDR3 loop reads CASRQGRPIPNEKLFF. The CDR3, as DNA: TGCGCCAGCAGACAAGGGAGGCCAATTCCTAATGAAAAACTGTTTTTT.

The chain links TRBV7-9 to TRBJ2-1; 7 positions agree with TRBD2. V was pared by 1 base and J by 0 bases, with 3 bases of the junction left unmatched. CDR3 length equals 16 residues. Per germline, CDR1 SEHNR and CDR2 FQNEAQ (reference sequence). The CDR3 sequence: CASSLVRGSSYNEQFF. The CDR3 region has the DNA TGTGCCAGCAGCTTAGTCCGCGGGAGCTCCTACAATGAGCAGTTCTTC.

J is TRBJ2-3 and V is TRBV5-1; 13 bases map to TRBD2. The germline CDR1 and CDR2 sequences are SGHRS and YFSETQ. V was pared by 0 bases and J by 3 bases, with 1 base of the junction left unmatched. CDR3 length: 16 residues. The CDR3 loop reads CASSLGTSGGTDTQYF. CDR3 coding DNA: TGCGCCAGCAGCTTGGGGACTAGCGGGGGAACAGATACGCAGTATTTT.

This chain links TRBV11-2 with TRBJ1-1; D gene ambiguous. The ends were cut back, 4 bases at V and 0 bases at J, with 15 bases in the middle. This CDR3 has 16 amino acids. CDR1 is SGHAT, CDR2 FQNNGV, per germline. CDR3 nucleotide sequence: TGTGCCAGCAGCTACGATTCGTACGGGTTGAACACTGAAGCTTTCTTT. It translates to CASSYDSYGLNTEAFF.

V is TRBV9 and J is TRBJ2-7; 14 bases map to TRBD2. The CDR3 is made up of 17 amino acids. Germline lookup yields CDR1 SGDLS and CDR2 YYNGEE. J gave up 1 base and V 3 bases, and 6 bases lay outside the gene matches. The CDR3 loop reads CASSERLAGGRSYEQYF. Here the CDR3 DNA reads TGTGCCAGCAGCGAACGACTAGCGGGAGGGCGATCCTACGAGCAGTACTTC.

The chain combines TRBV4-1 with TRBJ2-2, with TRBD2 as a possible D gene (6 bases). The germline V gene encodes CDR1 MGHRA and CDR2 YSYEKL. Deletions cut 7 bases from V and 4 bases from J, with 22 bases between. The CDR3 has 17 amino acids. The CDR3 DNA is TGCGCCAGCACCCTTAACGATGGGGGGTCGGGCACCGGGGAGCTGTTTTTT. This sequence encodes CASTLNDGGSGTGELFF.

V gene TRBV18 combines with J gene TRBJ1-5; 7 nucleotides line up with TRBD1. The germline V gene has CDR1 KGHSH and CDR2 LQKENI. V lost 2 bases to trimming and J lost 3 bases; unmatched junction nucleotides: 1. This CDR3 spans 14 amino acids. The CDR3 sequence is CASSPGQDNQPQHF. The CDR3 nucleotides are TGTGCCAGCTCACCAGGACAGGACAATCAGCCCCAGCATTTT.

CDR3 sequence reads: CASSEGRDRPNYTF. DNA of the CDR3: TGTGCCAGCAGTGAAGGCCGGGACAGACCTAACTACACCTTC. This chain connects TRBV6-1 to TRBJ1-2; 7 positions agree with TRBD1. The CDR3 is 14 residues long. Germline CDR1 and CDR2: MNHNS and SASEGT. With 1 base clipped from V and 10 bases from J, the junction kept 9 bases outside the gene matches.

The genes are TRBV30 and TRBJ1-3, with 7 bases that match TRBD1. The junction had 9 bases not matched to a gene; V was cut back by 7 bases and J by 0 bases. The CDR3 spans 15 residues. Germline V lookup: CDR1 GTSNPN, CDR2 SVGIG (reference sequence). The CDR3 here is CAFAPGQLSGNTIYF. The CDR3 DNA follows: TGTGCCTTTGCTCCGGGACAGCTCTCTGGAAACACCATATATTTT.

The rearrangement uses TRBV7-6 and TRBJ2-7; D not resolved. Germline lookup yields CDR1 SGHVS and CDR2 FNYEAQ. V gave up 1 base and J gave up 3 bases, with 13 bases separating them. The CDR3 sequence is 15 residues long. Here the CDR3 reads CASSLGALPLYEQYF. CDR3 DNA: TGTGCCAGCAGCTTAGGAGCCCTACCCCTCTACGAGCAGTACTTC.

V is TRBV30 and J is TRBJ1-1, with D uncertain. V lost 2 bases, J lost 6 bases, and 4 bases lay in between. The CDR3 is made up of 10 amino acids. Germline loops: CDR1 GTSNPN, CDR2 SVGIG (reference sequence). The CDR3 here is CAWSTAEAFF. CDR3 in DNA: TGTGCCTGGAGTACGGCTGAAGCTTTCTTT. Together with reference TRBV30 and TRBJ1-1, the CDR3 gives the full variable domain: SQTIHQWPATLVQPVGSPLSLECTVEGTSNPNLYWYRQAAGRGLQLLFYSVGIGQISSEVPQNLSASRPQDRQFILSSKKLLLSDSGFYLCAWSTAEAFFGQGTRLTVV.

The chain employs TRBV4-1 and TRBJ2-7, with a tentative D call TRBD2 (5 bases). The V gene's germline CDR1 is MGHRA and CDR2 YSYEKL. The CDR3 sequence is 14 residues long. The V end lost 1 base, the J end lost 2 bases, and 9 bases lay between the germline ends. As DNA, the CDR3 is TGCGCCAGCAGCCAAGTCTCCGGGACCTACGAGCAGTACTTC. This sequence encodes CASSQVSGTYEQYF.

The chain joins TRBV2 to TRBJ2-7; tentatively, D is TRBD1 (6 bases). The CDR3 totals 16 residues. V shed 0 bases and J shed 9 bases, with 21 bases lying between them. CDR1 and CDR2 (germline): SNHLY, FYNNEI. CDR3 in amino acids: CASSEAPGTNLRRQYF. The CDR3, as DNA: TGTGCCAGCAGTGAAGCGCCTGGGACAAACCTTAGGCGGCAGTACTTC.

The chain is built from TRBV15 and TRBJ1-4, with D maybe TRBD1 (6 bases). V shed 0 bases and J shed 5 bases, with 16 bases lying between them. Germline V lookup: CDR1 LNHNV, CDR2 YYDKDF (reference sequence). This CDR3 has 17 residues. CDR3 amino acids: CATSREIVGHSNEKLFF. The CDR3 DNA follows: TGTGCCACCAGCAGAGAGATAGTGGGACACTCAAATGAAAAACTGTTTTTT.

This clone showed up just a few times. This chain uses TRBV19 with TRBJ1-6, with 7 positions matching TRBD1. J lost 5 bases, V lost 11 bases, and 9 bases had no gene match. Germline V gene data show CDR1 as LNHDA and CDR2 as SQIVND (reference sequence). The CDR3 runs 14 residues. The DNA for the CDR3 is TGTGCCTCCTCAACCGGGACAGATAATTCACCCCTCCACTTT. It translates to CASSTGTDNSPLHF.

The rearrangement joins TRBV7-2 to TRBJ2-7, with 7 bases fitting TRBD1. Unmatched junction bases numbered 8, after V lost 3 bases and J lost 9 bases. The CDR3 is 13 amino acids. Per germline, CDR1 SGHTA and CDR2 FQGNSA. The CDR3 DNA reads as TGTGCCAGCAGCTTGACAGGGACGTCGGCGCAGTACTTC. Its protein is CASSLTGTSAQYF. Combining the CDR3 with reference TRBV7-2 and TRBJ2-7 gives the whole variable domain GAGVSQSPSNKVTEKGKDVELRCDPISGHTALYWYRQSLGQGLEFLIYFQGNSAPDKSGLPSDRFSAERTGGSVSTLTIQRTQQEDSAVYLCASSLTGTSAQYFGPGTRLTVT.

This clone was counted between two and nine times. The rearrangement uses TRBV10-1 and TRBJ2-4; D gene unclear. V gave up 3 bases and J gave up 0 bases, with 9 bases separating them. The germline V gene has CDR1 WNHNN and CDR2 SYGVQD (reference sequence). The CDR3 length is 15 residues. CDR3 protein: CASSEGGAAKNIQYF. CDR3 sequence (DNA): TGCGCCAGCAGTGAAGGCGGAGCAGCCAAAAACATTCAGTACTTC.